This TCR beta chain was recorded in a study of T-cell reconstitution after alpha-beta-depleted transplantation in children. This clonotype was counted at least ten times. The antigen remains undetermined. General study points: Surviving recipient T cells and intrathymic progenitors accounted for some patients' high TCRbeta diversity at day 60. Expanded graft clones numbering several hundred reportedly gave rise to alpha-beta T cells about two months after transplant. One year post-transplant, T-cell counts and diversity were largely derived from T cells produced anew.

This CDR3 has 15 residues. Per the germline V gene, CDR1 is MDHEN and CDR2 is SYDVKM. The V gene end was trimmed by 10 bases and the J gene end by 3 bases; junction bases not matched to a gene: 11. Unique molecular identifiers were built into the TCRbeta library. TCRdb reprocessed the PCR reads with MiXCR, giving one entry per CDR3 protein. The sample records thousands of distinct CDR3 sequences, about 10% being singletons. This TCR was recovered from a child in the first two years of life who had a stem cell transplant for acute myeloid leukemia, so the T cells may come from the graft donor. The material was PBMCs, mostly from graft donor cells, obtained 180 days after TCRalphabeta/CD19-depleted stem cell transplant. The rearrangement uses TRBV28 and TRBJ2-1; 8 positions match TRBD1. The CDR3 loop is CATETPGQGYNEQFF. CDR3 bases: TGTGCCACCGAAACCCCTGGACAGGGCTACAATGAGCAGTTCTTC.